This T cell receptor beta chain derives from a study of cytomegalovirus exposure and HLA in healthy donors. On the study more broadly: The approximately 130 validation repertoires and the roughly 690 first-cohort repertoires shared a platform, a later analysis reported.

CDR3 length equals 14 residues. V shed 8 bases and J 5 bases; nucleotides not matched to a gene: 6. Germline V gene sequence: CDR1 MNHEY, CDR2 SVGAGI. Remarks on this clone: Antigen: not known.

The table came from immunoSEQ multiplex PCR; TCRdb's copy has only in-frame clones and leaves some out. This table has tens of thousands of clones, approximately 88% appearing once. The study drew the donors from its approximately 120-subject validation cohort, separate from the approximately 700-subject first cohort. Whole-study findings and limits: Listed as cytomegalovirus-associated were approximately 160 TCR beta chains.

The receptor's source is a woman under 30 in good health and CMV-seropositive. This chain joins TRBV6-5 and TRBJ1-4, with 9 nucleotides matching TRBD1. The material sequenced was PBMCs. DNA of the CDR3: TGTGCCAGCGCAACAGGGGGCTTCAATGAAAAACTGTTTTTT. Its translation is CASATGGFNEKLFF.